What follows are 5 T cell receptor beta chains derived from one specimen sequenced in a study of blood T cells in healthy people across ages. A J-beta primer mix and a sample-barcoded 5' primer were used in a second PCR of about 6 to 12 cycles. A single record per CDR3 protein comes from TCRdb applying MiXCR to the 5' RACE reads. In the table there are more than 600,000 distinct CDR3 sequences, around a quarter of which are singletons. These same records also appear under a second study, on T cells of mothers and their children.

Sequenced: blood. Source of these receptors: a boy aged 10-17 years in good health.

This clonotype was recorded a few times. This chain uses TRBV7-2 with TRBJ2-3, with D maybe TRBD2 (6 bases). The CDR3 runs to 14 residues. V was trimmed by 5 bases and J by 3 bases, leaving 12 bases between them. CDR1 and CDR2 from the germline V gene are SGHTA and FQGNSA. The CDR3: CASSMGGWTDTQYF. For the CDR3, the DNA is TGTGCCAGCAGCATGGGGGGATGGACAGATACGCAGTATTTT.

This clonotype was seen just once. The J gene is TRBJ2-1, the V gene TRBV7-3, with D perhaps being TRBD1 or TRBD2 (5 bases each). Trimming pared 3 bases from V and 5 bases from J, leaving 14 bases between. Per the germline V gene, CDR1 is SGHTA and CDR2 is FQGTGA. This CDR3 is built from 15 residues. The CDR3 sequence: CASSFTDLGDNEQFF. Written as DNA, the CDR3 is TGTGCCAGCAGCTTTACCGACTTGGGGGACAATGAGCAGTTCTTC.

V is TRBV2 and J is TRBJ1-1; 9 bases align to TRBD1. V shed 4 bases and J 4 bases; nucleotides not matched to a gene: 7. Per the germline V gene, CDR1 is SNHLY and CDR2 is FYNNEI. The CDR3 runs 15 residues. CDR3 nucleotide sequence: TGTGCCAGCAGTGTTAGACAGGGGGGGACCACTGAAGCTTTCTTT. The encoded protein is CASSVRQGGTTEAFF.

The chain joins TRBV14 to TRBJ2-1, with 11 bases matching TRBD1. J gave up 8 bases and V 3 bases, and 3 bases lay outside the gene matches. The CDR3 is 14 residues long. Germline CDR1 reads SGHDN; CDR2 reads FVKESK. The CDR3 protein is CASSHWDRGDEQFF. The CDR3 DNA reads TGTGCCAGCAGCCACTGGGACAGGGGGGATGAGCAGTTCTTC.

V gene TRBV20-1 combines with J gene TRBJ1-1; 8 bases fit TRBD1. Germline V lookup: CDR1 DFQATT, CDR2 SNEGSKA (reference sequence). The CDR3 length is 14 residues. Trimming at V came to 3 bases and at J to 6 bases, leaving 9 bases not matched to a gene. This CDR3 reads CSASLGRGHAEAFF. The CDR3 coding sequence is TGCAGTGCTAGCTTGGGCAGGGGGCACGCTGAAGCTTTCTTT.